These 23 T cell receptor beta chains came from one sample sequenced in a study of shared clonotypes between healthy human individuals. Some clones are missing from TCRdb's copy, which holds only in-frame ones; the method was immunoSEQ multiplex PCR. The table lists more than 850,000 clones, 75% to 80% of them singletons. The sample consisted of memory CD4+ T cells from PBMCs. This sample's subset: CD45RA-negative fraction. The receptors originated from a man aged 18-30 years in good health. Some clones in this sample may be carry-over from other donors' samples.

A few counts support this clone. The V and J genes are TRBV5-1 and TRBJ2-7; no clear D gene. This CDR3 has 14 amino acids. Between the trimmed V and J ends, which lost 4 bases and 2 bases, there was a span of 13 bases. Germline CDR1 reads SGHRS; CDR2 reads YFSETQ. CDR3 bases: TGCGCCAGCAGCCGAGAGACGGGCCCCTACGAGCAGTACTTC. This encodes CASSRETGPYEQYF.

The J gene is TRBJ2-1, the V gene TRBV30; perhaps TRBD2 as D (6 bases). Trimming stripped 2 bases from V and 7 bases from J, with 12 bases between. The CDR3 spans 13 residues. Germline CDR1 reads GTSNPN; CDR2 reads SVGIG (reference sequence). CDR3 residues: CAWSYTGENEQFF. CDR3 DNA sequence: TGTGCCTGGAGTTATACGGGAGAGAATGAGCAGTTCTTC.

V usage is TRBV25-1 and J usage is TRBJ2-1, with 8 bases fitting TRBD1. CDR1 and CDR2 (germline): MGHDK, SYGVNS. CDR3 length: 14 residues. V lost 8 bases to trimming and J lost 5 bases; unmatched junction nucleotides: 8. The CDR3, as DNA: TGTGCCAGCCGAAAGACAGGGGTGCACAATGAGCAGTTCTTC. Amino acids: CASRKTGVHNEQFF.

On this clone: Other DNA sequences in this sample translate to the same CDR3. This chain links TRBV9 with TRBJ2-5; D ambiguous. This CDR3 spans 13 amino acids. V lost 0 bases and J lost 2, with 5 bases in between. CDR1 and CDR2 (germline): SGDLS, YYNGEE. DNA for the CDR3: TGTGCCAGCAGCGTAGGACCACAAGAGACCCAGTACTTC. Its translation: CASSVGPQETQYF.

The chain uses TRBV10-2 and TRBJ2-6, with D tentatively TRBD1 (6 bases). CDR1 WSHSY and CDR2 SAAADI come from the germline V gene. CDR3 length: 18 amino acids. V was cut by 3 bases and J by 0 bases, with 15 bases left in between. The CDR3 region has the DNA TGCGCCAGCAGTGACCCCGGACAGCCTCCCTCTGGGGCCAACGTCCTGACTTTC. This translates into CASSDPGQPPSGANVLTF.

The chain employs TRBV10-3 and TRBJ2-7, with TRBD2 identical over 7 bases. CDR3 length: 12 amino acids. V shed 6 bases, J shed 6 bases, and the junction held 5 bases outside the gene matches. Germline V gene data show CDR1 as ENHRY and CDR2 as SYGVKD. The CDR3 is CAIRVGGFEQYF. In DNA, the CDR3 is TGTGCCATCAGGGTGGGGGGGTTCGAGCAGTACTTC.

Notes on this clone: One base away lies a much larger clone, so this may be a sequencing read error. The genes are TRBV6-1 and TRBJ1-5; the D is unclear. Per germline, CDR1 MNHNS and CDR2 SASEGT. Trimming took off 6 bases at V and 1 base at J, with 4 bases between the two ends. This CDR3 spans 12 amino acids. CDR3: CASRGSNQPQHF. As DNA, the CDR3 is TGTGCCAGCAGGGGGAGCAATCAGCCCCAGCATTTT.

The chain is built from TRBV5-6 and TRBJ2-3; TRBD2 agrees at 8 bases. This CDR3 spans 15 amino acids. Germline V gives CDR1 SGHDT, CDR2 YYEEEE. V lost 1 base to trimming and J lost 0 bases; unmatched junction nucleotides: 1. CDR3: CASSLSSGSTDTQYF. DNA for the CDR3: TGTGCCAGCAGCTTGTCTAGCGGGAGCACAGATACGCAGTATTTT.

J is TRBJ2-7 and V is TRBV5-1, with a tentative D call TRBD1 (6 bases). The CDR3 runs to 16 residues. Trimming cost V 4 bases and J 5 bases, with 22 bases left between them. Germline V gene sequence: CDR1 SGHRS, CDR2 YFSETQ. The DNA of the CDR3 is TGCGCCAGCAGCCCACAGGGACCGACCCCTACGGACGAGCAGTACTTC. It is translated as CASSPQGPTPTDEQYF.

In DNA form, the CDR3 reads TGTGCCCTAAGTTGGGGGTGGAGCACTGAAGCTTTCTTT. This sequence encodes CALSWGWSTEAFF. The gene calls are TRBV6-1 and TRBJ1-1; tentatively, D is TRBD1 (5 bases). CDR1 MNHNS and CDR2 SASEGT come from the germline V gene. Trimming removed 11 bases from V and 4 bases from J, with 17 bases in between. The CDR3 has 13 residues.

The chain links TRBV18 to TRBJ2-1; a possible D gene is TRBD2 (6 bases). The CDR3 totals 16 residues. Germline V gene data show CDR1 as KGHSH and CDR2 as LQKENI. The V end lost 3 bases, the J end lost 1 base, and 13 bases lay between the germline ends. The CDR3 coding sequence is TGTGCCAGCTCACCGTATCGAGGAGGGTCCTACAATGAGCAGTTCTTC. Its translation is CASSPYRGGSYNEQFF. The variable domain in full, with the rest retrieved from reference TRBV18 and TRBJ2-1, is NAGVMQNPRHLVRRRGQEARLRCSPMKGHSHVYWYRQLPEEGLKFMVYLQKENIIDESGMPKERFSAEFPKEGPSILRIQQVVRGDSAAYFCASSPYRGGSYNEQFFGPGTRLTVL.

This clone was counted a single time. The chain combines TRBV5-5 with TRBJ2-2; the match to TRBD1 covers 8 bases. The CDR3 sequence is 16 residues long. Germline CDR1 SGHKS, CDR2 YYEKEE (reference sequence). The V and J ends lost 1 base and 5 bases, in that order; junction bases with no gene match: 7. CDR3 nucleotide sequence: TGTGCCAGCAGCTTGCCATGGACAGGGCGGACCGGGGAGCTGTTTTTT. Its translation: CASSLPWTGRTGELFF. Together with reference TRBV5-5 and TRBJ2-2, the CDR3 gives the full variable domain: DAGVTQSPTHLIKTRGQQVTLRCSPISGHKSVSWYQQVLGQGPQFIFQYYEKEERGRGNFPDRFSARQFPNYSSELNVNALLLGDSALYLCASSLPWTGRTGELFFGEGSRLTVL.

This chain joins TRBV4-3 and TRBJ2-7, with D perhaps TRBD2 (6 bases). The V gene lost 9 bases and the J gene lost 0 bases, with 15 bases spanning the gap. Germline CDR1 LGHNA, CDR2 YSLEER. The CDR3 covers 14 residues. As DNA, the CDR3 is TGCGCCAGTTCACAAGCGGGCCCCTCCTACGAGCAGTACTTC. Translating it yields CASSQAGPSYEQYF.

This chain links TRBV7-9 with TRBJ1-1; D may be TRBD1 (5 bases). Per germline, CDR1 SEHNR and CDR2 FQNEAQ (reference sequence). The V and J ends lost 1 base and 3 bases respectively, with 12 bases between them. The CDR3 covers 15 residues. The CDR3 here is CASSLDEAGYTEAFF. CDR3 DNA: TGTGCCAGCAGCTTAGACGAAGCAGGGTACACTGAAGCTTTCTTT.

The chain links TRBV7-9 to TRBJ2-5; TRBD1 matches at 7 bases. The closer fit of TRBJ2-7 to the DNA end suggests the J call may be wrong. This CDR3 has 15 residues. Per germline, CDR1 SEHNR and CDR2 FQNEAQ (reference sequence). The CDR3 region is CASSLGGGYPFEQYF. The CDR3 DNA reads TGTGCCAGCAGCTTAGGAGGGGGCTACCCCTTCGAGCAGTACTTC.

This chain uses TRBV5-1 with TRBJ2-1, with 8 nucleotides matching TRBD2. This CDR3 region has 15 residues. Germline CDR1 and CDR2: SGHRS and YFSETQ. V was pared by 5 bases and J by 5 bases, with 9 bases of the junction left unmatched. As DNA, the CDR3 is TGCGCCAGCAGTCCAATAGCGGGAACCCACAATGAGCAGTTCTTC. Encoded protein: CASSPIAGTHNEQFF. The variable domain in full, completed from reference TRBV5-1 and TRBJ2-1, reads KAGVTQTPRYLIKTRGQQVTLSCSPISGHRSVSWYQQTPGQGLQFLFEYFSETQRNKGNFPGRFSGRQFSNSRSEMNVSTLELGDSALYLCASSPIAGTHNEQFFGPGTRLTVL.

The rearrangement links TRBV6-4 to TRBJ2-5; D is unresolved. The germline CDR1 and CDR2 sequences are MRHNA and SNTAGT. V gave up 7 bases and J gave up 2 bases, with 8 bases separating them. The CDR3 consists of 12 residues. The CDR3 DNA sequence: TGTGCCAGCAACGGATTACAAGAGACCCAGTACTTC. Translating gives CASNGLQETQYF.

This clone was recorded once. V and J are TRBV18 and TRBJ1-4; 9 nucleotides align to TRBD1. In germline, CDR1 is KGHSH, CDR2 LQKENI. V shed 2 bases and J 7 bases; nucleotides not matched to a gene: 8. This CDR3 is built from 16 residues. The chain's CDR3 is CASSPNNRGLSEKLFF. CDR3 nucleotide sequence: TGTGCCAGCTCACCAAATAACAGGGGGCTGAGTGAAAAACTGTTTTTT.

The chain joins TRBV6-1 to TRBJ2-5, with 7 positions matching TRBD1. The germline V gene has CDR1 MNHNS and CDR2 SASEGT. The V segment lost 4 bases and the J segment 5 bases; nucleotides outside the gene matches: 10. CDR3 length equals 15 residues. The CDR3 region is CASSVSQGVGETQYF. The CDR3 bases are TGTGCCAGCAGTGTCAGTCAGGGGGTGGGCGAGACCCAGTACTTC.

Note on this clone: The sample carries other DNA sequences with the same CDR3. The CDR3 here is CASSFGDFTDTQYF. The CDR3 nucleotides are TGTGCCAGCAGTTTCGGGGACTTCACAGATACGCAGTATTTT. The rearrangement joins TRBV27 to TRBJ2-3; perhaps TRBD2 as D (6 bases). V was trimmed by 3 bases and J by 2 bases, leaving 9 bases between them. The length of the CDR3 is 14 residues. Germline V CDR1 and CDR2: MNHEY, SMNVEV (reference sequence).

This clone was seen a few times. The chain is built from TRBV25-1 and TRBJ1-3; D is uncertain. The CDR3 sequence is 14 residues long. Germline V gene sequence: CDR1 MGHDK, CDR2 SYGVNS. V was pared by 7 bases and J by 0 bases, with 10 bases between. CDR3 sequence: CASTAQSSGNTIYF. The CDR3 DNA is TGTGCCAGCACAGCCCAGAGCTCTGGAAACACCATATATTTT. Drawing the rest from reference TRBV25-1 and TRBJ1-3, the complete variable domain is EADIYQTPRYLVIGTGKKITLECSQTMGHDKMYWYQQDPGMELHLIHYSYGVNSTEKGDLSSESTVSRIRTEHFPLTLESARPSHTSQYLCASTAQSSGNTIYFGEGSWLTVV.

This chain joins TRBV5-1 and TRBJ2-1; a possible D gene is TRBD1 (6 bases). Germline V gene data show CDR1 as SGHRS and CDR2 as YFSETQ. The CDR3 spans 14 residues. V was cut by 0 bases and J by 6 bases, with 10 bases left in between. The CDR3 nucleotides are TGCGCCAGCAGCTTGGAATGGACAGTCAATGAGCAGTTCTTC. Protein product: CASSLEWTVNEQFF.

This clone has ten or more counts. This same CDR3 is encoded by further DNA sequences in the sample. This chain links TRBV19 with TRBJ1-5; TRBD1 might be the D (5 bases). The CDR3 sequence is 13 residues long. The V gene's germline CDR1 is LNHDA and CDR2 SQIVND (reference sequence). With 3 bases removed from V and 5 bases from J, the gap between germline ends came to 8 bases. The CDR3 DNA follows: TGTGCCAGTAGTATTTTGGGGGATCAGCCCCAGCATTTT. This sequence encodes CASSILGDQPQHF.